The clone carrying this T cell receptor (beta chain) occurred many times. The antigen is undetermined. This specimen belongs to a study of PD-L1 blockade in urothelial cancer. Study-wide background: Male sex and bladder-origin urothelial cancer characterized about 85% of the roughly 30 patients. T cell content in blood samples showed a median of about 140,000.

V was pared by 6 bases and J by 4 bases, with 15 bases between. The germline gives CDR1 KGHSH, CDR2 LQKENI. The CDR3 totals 14 residues. Every PCR received spiked-in synthetic TCR analog templates. The assay was immunoSEQ multiplex PCR, and TCRdb's table has in-frame clones only and misses some. Here the sample spans some 45,000 clones, approximately 90% being singletons. General study findings and limits: Below-median pretreatment blood TCR clonality predicted better survival.

The time point was: pretreatment peripheral blood. The clonotype originates from a donor aged 40 or over with urothelial cancer. Source: PBMCs, taken around atezolizumab (anti-PD-L1) treatment. This rearrangement joins TRBV18 to TRBJ1-2; tentatively, D is TRBD1 (5 bases). The DNA of the CDR3 is TGTGCCAGCTCCTTCGACAGAAAAAGCTATGGCTACACCTTC. As protein: CASSFDRKSYGYTF.